The clone carrying this TCR beta chain was observed a single time. No cell fractionation was done, so the repertoire covers all unsorted peripheral blood T cells. The data were taken from a study of HIV-infected patients and healthy controls. Alpha and beta constant-region primers primed reverse transcription of 400 to 500 ng RNA. Using multiplexing indices, alpha and beta chain libraries were generated apart by chain-specific third strand synthesis. Using its own MiXCR run on the 5' RACE reads, TCRdb lists one record per CDR3 protein. The table shows about 9,300 distinct CDR3 sequences, with approximately 5.3% occurring only once. Germline V gene sequence: CDR1 GTSNPN, CDR2 SVGIG (reference sequence). CDR3 length: 15 residues. V was clipped by 2 bases and J by 3 bases, with 16 bases between them.

The chain couples TRBV30 to TRBJ1-2, with D possibly being TRBD1 (6 bases). Source material: blood. The sequence derives from an adult in good health. The CDR3 nucleotides are TGTGCCTGGAGTATTGGTCGCGGGGGCGACTATGGCTACACCTTC. Residues: CAWSIGRGGDYGYTF.